This is a list of T cell receptor beta chains from one sample in a study of identical twins. TCRdb processed the 5' RACE reads anew with MiXCR; each CDR3 protein has one entry. The sample gives 400,000 or so distinct CDR3 sequences, around 9.7% of which show up once; 8% to 9.5% is in the top ten. The source material was naive T cells sorted from blood. The receptors were gathered from a woman aged 45-60 years in good health. Both conserved end residues are part of each CDR3. D genes are given only for firm matches. Not all rows give a size; the values are once, few, many and, for expanded clones, a class.

abundance	d_gene	v_gene	j_gene	CDR3aa	CDR3nt
NA	TRBD1	TRBV7-8	TRBJ2-2	CASSLIFPDRALYGELFF	TGTGCCAGCAGCTTAATCTTCCCGGACAGGGCTTTATACGGGGAGCTGTTTTTT
few	TRBD1	TRBV3-1	TRBJ2-7	CASSRDRDPEQYF	TGTGCCAGCAGCCGGGACAGGGATCCCGAGCAGTACTTC
few	NA	TRBV12-3/TRBV12-4	TRBJ1-3	CASSFGGPIYF	TGTGCCAGCAGTTTTGGGGGGCCCATATATTTT
NA	NA	TRBV4-1	TRBJ1-5	CASSQDPGYQPQHF	TGCGCCAGCAGCCAAGATCCAGGGTATCAGCCCCAGCATTTT
NA	NA	TRBV5-1	TRBJ1-5	CASSLSPSLTQPQHF	TGCGCCAGCAGCTTGAGTCCCAGCCTTACCCAGCCCCAGCATTTT
few	TRBD2	TRBV24-1	TRBJ2-1	CATSDGGLAGMNEQFF	TGTGCCACCAGTGATGGAGGACTAGCGGGAATGAATGAGCAGTTCTTC
many	NA	TRBV7-9	TRBJ1-1	CASSLAGGQRNTEAFF	TGTGCCAGCAGCTTAGCGGGGGGCCAGAGGAACACTGAAGCTTTCTTT
many	TRBD2	TRBV7-9	TRBJ2-7	CASSRDYSYEQYF	TGTGCCAGCAGCAGGGACTACTCCTACGAGCAGTACTTC
many	NA	TRBV4-1	TRBJ2-5	CASSQVDQETQYF	TGCGCCAGCAGCCAAGTAGACCAAGAGACCCAGTACTTC
few	TRBD1	TRBV5-5	TRBJ2-7	CASSLGQGGLKAASYEQYF	TGTGCCAGCAGCTTAGGACAGGGTGGGTTGAAAGCGGCCTCCTACGAGCAGTACTTC
NA	NA	TRBV5-6	TRBJ2-5	CASSLIQRVQQETQYF	TGTGCCAGCAGCTTGATCCAGCGGGTCCAACAAGAGACCCAGTACTTC
few	NA	TRBV7-2	TRBJ1-5	CASSLGRDYLQHF	TGTGCCAGCTCTCTGGGCAGGGATTACCTCCAGCATTTT